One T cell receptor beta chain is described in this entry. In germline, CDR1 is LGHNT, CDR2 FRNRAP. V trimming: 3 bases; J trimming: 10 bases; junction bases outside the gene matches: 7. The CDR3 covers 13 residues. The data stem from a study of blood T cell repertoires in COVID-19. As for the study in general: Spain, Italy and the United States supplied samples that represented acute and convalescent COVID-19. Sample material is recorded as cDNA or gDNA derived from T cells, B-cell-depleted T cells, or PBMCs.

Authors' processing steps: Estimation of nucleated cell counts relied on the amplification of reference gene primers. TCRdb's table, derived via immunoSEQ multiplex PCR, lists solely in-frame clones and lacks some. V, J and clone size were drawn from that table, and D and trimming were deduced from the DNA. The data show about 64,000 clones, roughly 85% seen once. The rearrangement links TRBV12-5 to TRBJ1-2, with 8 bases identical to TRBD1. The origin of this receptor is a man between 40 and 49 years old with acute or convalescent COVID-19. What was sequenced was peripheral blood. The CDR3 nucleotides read TGTGCTAGTGGTTTCGGGACAGGCGTTTCCTACACCTTC. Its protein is CASGFGTGVSYTF.